This T cell receptor beta chain was obtained from a study of blood T cell repertoires in COVID-19. Study at large: Researchers got acute and convalescent COVID-19 samples from the United States, Italy and Spain.

This clone was counted between two and nine times. V lost 0 bases and J 5 bases, leaving 9 bases between the germline ends. The CDR3 covers 14 residues. Germline values: CDR1 SGDLS, CDR2 YYNGEE. As originally analysed: Amplifying reference gene primers gave estimates of nucleated cell counts. Assay used: immunoSEQ multiplex PCR; TCRdb lists only in-frame clones, some missing. The V and J calls and clone size come from that table; D and trimming were worked out from the DNA. The sample lists 200,000 to 300,000 clones; around 85% were seen once. The sequenced material came from peripheral blood. V is TRBV9 and J is TRBJ1-5, with a tentative D call TRBD1 (5 bases). The clonotype was recovered from a woman older than 75 with acute or convalescent COVID-19. CDR3 sequence (DNA): TGTGCCAGCAGCGTAGACTGGGGGGATCAGCCCCAGCATTTT. It translates to CASSVDWGDQPQHF.